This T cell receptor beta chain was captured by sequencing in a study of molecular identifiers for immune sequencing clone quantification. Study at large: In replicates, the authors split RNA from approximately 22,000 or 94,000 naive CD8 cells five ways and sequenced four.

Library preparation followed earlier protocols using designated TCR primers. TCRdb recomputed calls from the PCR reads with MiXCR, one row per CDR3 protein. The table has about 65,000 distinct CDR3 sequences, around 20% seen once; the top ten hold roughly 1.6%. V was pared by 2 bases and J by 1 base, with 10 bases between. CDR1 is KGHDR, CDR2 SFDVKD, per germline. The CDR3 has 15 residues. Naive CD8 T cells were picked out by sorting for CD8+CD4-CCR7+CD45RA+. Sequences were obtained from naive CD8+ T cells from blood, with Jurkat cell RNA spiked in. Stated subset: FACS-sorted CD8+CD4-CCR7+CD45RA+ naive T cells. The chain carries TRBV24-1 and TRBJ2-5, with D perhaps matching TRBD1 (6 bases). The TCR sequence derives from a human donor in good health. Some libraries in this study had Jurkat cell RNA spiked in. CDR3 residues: CATSDSFRGQETQYF. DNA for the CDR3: TGTGCCACCAGTGATTCCTTCAGGGGCCAAGAGACCCAGTACTTC.